Listed below are T cell receptor gamma chains from one sample, sequenced in a study of gamma-delta T cells after stem cell transplantation. TCRdb re-called the RT-PCR reads with CATT. The sample yields approximately 4,800 gamma-chain clones, about 20% seen once. Sequencing was performed on gamma-delta T cells. These TCRs come from a human donor. It is not recorded whose cells these are; they may come from a transplant donor. CDR3s include the opening cysteine and the closing phenylalanine or tryptophan. The order of the fields is CDR3 length, J gene, V gene, clone size, CDR3 protein, CDR3 DNA. Not every row has a clone size; where given, it reads once, few, many or a size class.

length: 11; J: TRGJ1/TRGJ2; V: TRGV2; size: -; CDR3: CATWDGYKKLF; DNA: TGTGCCACCTGGGACGGATATAAGAAACTCTTT
length: 16; J: TRGJP; V: TRGV9; size: few; CDR3: CALWELQELGKKIKVF; DNA: TGTGCCTTGTGGGAGCTCCAAGAGTTGGGCAAAAAAATCAAGGTATTT
length: 11; J: TRGJ1/TRGJ2; V: TRGV8; size: few; CDR3: CATWVTDKKLF; DNA: TGTGCCACCTGGGTCACCGATAAGAAACTCTTT
length: 9; J: TRGJP1; V: TRGV8; size: -; CDR3: CATRWFKIF; DNA: TGTGCCACCCGTTGGTTCAAGATATTT
length: 14; J: TRGJ1/TRGJ2; V: TRGV9; size: few; CDR3: CALWEFPAYYKKLF; DNA: TGTGCCTTGTGGGAGTTTCCCGCTTATTATAAGAAACTCTTT
length: 13; J: TRGJ1/TRGJ2; V: TRGV3; size: -; CDR3: CATWGFNYYKKLF; DNA: TGTGCCACCTGGGGATTTAATTATTATAAGAAACTCTTT
length: 16; J: TRGJP1; V: TRGV8; size: -; CDR3: CATWDWGHREGWFKIF; DNA: TGTGCCACCTGGGATTGGGGACACCGAGAGGGTTGGTTCAAGATATTT
length: 13; J: TRGJ1/TRGJ2; V: TRGV5; size: medium-sized; CDR3: CATWDSNYYKKLF; DNA: TGTGCCACCTGGGACAGCAATTATTATAAGAAACTCTTT
length: 14; J: TRGJ1/TRGJ2; V: TRGV3; size: -; CDR3: CAAWDRLRPRKKLF; DNA: TGTGCCGCCTGGGACAGGCTCCGGCCCCGTAAGAAACTCTTT
length: 11; J: TRGJ1/TRGJ2; V: TRGV5; size: few; CDR3: CATWDLREKLF; DNA: TGTGCCACCTGGGACCTGCGGGAGAAACTCTTT